These T cell receptor beta chains were read from a single sample in a study of identifying expanded T cells in peripheral blood. TCRdb keeps only in-frame clones here, not all; method: immunoSEQ multiplex PCR. The sample holds approximately 90,000 clones; 88% are singletons and the top ten take 3.5% to 4.5%. The material sequenced was blood. These receptors were collected from a person aged 18 to 70 in good health. The CDR3 runs from the conserved cysteine through the conserved F or W. D genes are given only for firm matches. Only some rows state a clone size, as once, few, many or a class for expanded clones.

j_call | d_call | v_call | clone_size | cdr3_aa | cdr3_nt
TRBJ1-2 | - | TRBV5-1 | - | CASGSTGGYGYTF | TGCGCCAGCGGTAGTACCGGGGGCTATGGCTACACCTTC
TRBJ2-5 | TRBD2 | TRBV28 | - | CASSNDLAGGEETQYF | TGTGCCAGCAGCAACGACCTAGCGGGGGGGGAAGAGACCCAGTACTTC
TRBJ2-7 | - | TRBV18 | - | CASSRGVSEQYF | TGTGCCAGCTCACGGGGGGTCAGCGAGCAGTACTTC
TRBJ1-1 | - | TRBV6-4 | - | CASSEENTEAFF | TGTGCCAGCAGTGAGGAGAACACTGAAGCTTTCTTT
TRBJ2-2 | - | TRBV6-6 | once | CASSYTPGLSVSELFF | TGTGCCAGCAGTTACACCCCGGGACTCTCCGTATCGGAGCTGTTTTTT
TRBJ1-2 | TRBD1 | TRBV2 | once | CASRARTGELYGYTF | TGTGCCTCCAGGGCTAGGACAGGGGAACTCTATGGCTACACCTTC
TRBJ2-7 | TRBD2 | TRBV7-9 | - | CASSAPGWEGYEQYF | TGTGCCAGCAGCGCCCCAGGATGGGAGGGTTACGAGCAGTACTTC
TRBJ2-1 | - | TRBV6-1 | - | CASSEYRDPTSEQFF | TGTGCCAGCAGTGAATACCGGGATCCAACAAGTGAGCAGTTCTTC
TRBJ1-2 | TRBD1 | TRBV6-1 | - | CASSDSQGAGGYTF | TGTGCCAGCAGTGATAGTCAGGGGGCGGGTGGCTACACCTTC
TRBJ1-1 | - | TRBV4-2 | - | CASSQEDRQNTEAFF | TGTGCCAGCAGCCAAGAGGACAGACAGAACACTGAAGCTTTCTTT
TRBJ1-4 | - | TRBV29-1 | - | CSVENQNHNEKLFF | TGCAGCGTTGAAAACCAGAACCACAATGAAAAACTGTTTTTT
TRBJ2-2 | TRBD2 | TRBV5-1 | - | CASSLTSGGTGELFF | TGCGCCAGCAGCTTAACTAGCGGGGGGACCGGGGAGCTGTTTTTT
TRBJ2-4 | - | TRBV9 | - | CASSVGHPDMAKNIQYF | TGTGCCAGCAGCGTAGGACACCCGGATATGGCCAAAAACATTCAGTACTTC
TRBJ2-3 | TRBD2 | TRBV7-8 | - | CASSLVGRANTQYF | TGTGCCAGCAGCTTAGTGGGGAGGGCGAATACGCAGTATTTT
TRBJ1-5 | - | TRBV29-1 | few | CSVGEGNQPQHF | TGCAGCGTTGGGGAGGGAAATCAGCCCCAGCATTTT
TRBJ1-1 | - | TRBV14 | - | CASSPTRGRGTGAFF | TGTGCCAGCAGCCCGACCCGTGGCAGGGGCACAGGAGCTTTCTTT
TRBJ2-4 | - | TRBV7-9 | - | CASSFGGPMIQYF | TGTGCCAGCAGCTTCGGCGGTCCAATGATTCAGTACTTC
TRBJ2-2 | - | TRBV28 | - | CASSLFQGLNSGELFF | TGTGCCAGCAGTTTATTCCAGGGTCTCAATTCCGGGGAGCTGTTTTTT
TRBJ2-1 | TRBD2 | TRBV11-2 | - | CASSLGTSGGVGKQFF | TGTGCCAGCAGCTTAGGAACTAGCGGGGGGGTCGGTAAGCAGTTCTTC
TRBJ2-3 | - | TRBV7-9 | - | CASSRDGLNADTQYF | TGTGCCAGCAGCCGTGACGGACTAAACGCAGATACGCAGTATTTT
TRBJ2-5 | TRBD1 | TRBV29-1 | - | CSVDRAGGGETQYF | TGCAGCGTTGATCGGGCAGGGGGCGGTGAGACCCAGTACTTC
TRBJ2-5 | - | TRBV19 | - | CASSIPTGRETQYF | TGTGCCAGTAGTATCCCCACAGGGAGAGAGACCCAGTACTTC
TRBJ1-2 | - | TRBV7-9 | - | CASSGGDNYGYTF | TGTGCCAGCAGCGGGGGGGACAACTATGGCTACACCTTC
TRBJ2-3 | TRBD1 | TRBV30 | - | CAWSVLGQGATDTQYF | TGTGCCTGGAGTGTACTGGGACAGGGGGCCACAGATACGCAGTATTTT
TRBJ2-1 | TRBD2 | TRBV5-1 | - | CASSAGREADEQFF | TGCGCCAGCAGCGCAGGGCGGGAGGCGGATGAGCAGTTCTTC
TRBJ1-4 | - | TRBV27 | few | CASSLLRTGNEKLFF | TGTGCCAGCAGTTTACTAAGGACGGGTAATGAAAAACTGTTTTTT
TRBJ2-5 | TRBD2 | TRBV7-9 | - | CASSLGRTSGSLETQYF | TGTGCCAGCAGCTTAGGAAGGACTAGCGGGAGTCTAGAGACCCAGTACTTC
TRBJ2-5 | - | TRBV2 | - | CASSETRGNEAQYF | TGTGCCAGCAGTGAAACGCGGGGAAACGAGGCCCAGTACTTC
TRBJ2-4 | - | TRBV28 | - | CASSMLGLNIQYF | TGTGCCAGCAGTATGCTAGGTTTAAACATTCAGTACTTC
TRBJ2-7 | - | TRBV21-1 | - | CASSKGEPQPYEEQYF | TGTGCCAGCAGCAAAGGCGAACCCCAGCCCTACGAAGAGCAGTACTTC
TRBJ2-1 | - | TRBV6-5 | - | CASSYRRQALYNEQFF | TGTGCCAGCAGTTACAGACGCCAGGCTTTGTACAATGAGCAGTTCTTC
TRBJ1-1 | - | TRBV5-5 | few | CASSLQGSNTEAFF | TGTGCCAGCAGCTTGCAGGGGTCGAACACTGAAGCTTTCTTT
TRBJ2-2 | - | TRBV9 | - | CASSVVGGNTGELFF | TGTGCCAGCAGCGTAGTCGGGGGGAACACCGGGGAGCTGTTTTTT
TRBJ2-1 | TRBD2 | TRBV5-4 | - | CASTTSGGSYNEQFF | TGTGCCAGCACCACGAGCGGGGGGTCCTACAATGAGCAGTTCTTC
TRBJ2-5 | - | TRBV30 | - | CAWSVRSQETQYF | TGTGCCTGGAGTGTCCGGAGTCAAGAGACCCAGTACTTC
TRBJ1-5 | - | TRBV9 | - | CASSEDGNSNQPQHF | TGTGCCAGCAGCGAAGACGGTAATAGCAATCAGCCCCAGCATTTT
TRBJ2-1 | TRBD2 | TRBV7-8 | - | CASSLERLAGNEQFF | TGTGCCAGCAGCTTAGAGCGACTAGCGGGCAATGAGCAGTTCTTC
TRBJ1-5 | TRBD1 | TRBV7-2 | - | CASSSGTGLNQPQHF | TGTGCCAGCAGCTCCGGGACAGGCCTCAATCAGCCCCAGCATTTT
TRBJ1-5 | - | TRBV6-4 | - | CASSATENQPQHF | TGTGCCAGCAGTGCGACAGAAAATCAGCCCCAGCATTTT